This T cell receptor beta chain appears in the sequencing data of a study of cytomegalovirus exposure and HLA in healthy donors (dated by TCRdb to about 2017). For context, the study as a whole: According to a later analysis, the 120 or so validation repertoires were produced on the same platform as the approximately 620 repertoires of the first cohort. The study aimed to test whether cataloging public T cell receptors could reveal signatures of past pathogen exposure. Along with the roughly 670-subject first cohort, a separate validation cohort of over a hundred different subjects was used. The study combined high-throughput TCR immunosequencing, statistical association of individual TCRs with disease status, and machine learning to predict cytomegalovirus infection status.

Counted from cysteine to phenylalanine, this CDR3 has 14 amino acids. Only the CDR3 DNA stays, 42 bases, in frame from base 1. For CDR1 and CDR2, the germline V gene lists KGHSH and LQKENI. After removal of 3 bases from V and 0 bases from J, the junction retains 1 base not matched to a gene. Study-wide conclusions, independent of this receptor: In vitro tests confirmed that three of the cytomegalovirus-associated TCR beta chains recognize cytomegalovirus antigens. The authors suggested that the approach could potentially be generalized to other disease states and immunological phenotypes. All 120 or so repertoires were used to score co-occurrence in the validation cohort in a later analysis, because that analysis had no HLA typing for the cohort. Most TCR sequences were seen in very few donors, while some public TCRs were found in many individuals. The classifier was reported to diagnose cytomegalovirus status with high specificity and sensitivity in both the original cohort and the validation cohort. The study listed approximately 150 TCR beta chains as associated with cytomegalovirus. Subsequent analysis determined that TCRs grouped into clusters in the first cohort also showed a tendency toward co-occurrence across the 90 to 150 validation repertoires, and about 93% of cluster scores exceeded 0.

On this clone itself: What antigen it recognizes has not been identified. No much larger clone exists at a distance of one base, and base qualities are not known.

The donors were included in the validation cohort of 130 or so subjects, a group kept apart from the approximately 700-subject first cohort. Library creation used the immunoSEQ multiplex PCR assay. Regarding the original processing steps: To diagnose cytomegalovirus status from the catalog of TCR beta chain sequences, a statistical classification framework was built. Sourced from immuneACCESS, this table was stored by TCRdb with only in-frame sequences that have V and J called. A share of the clones is absent; for the studies checked, an unresolved V gene accounts for under half, and the remainder has no known explanation. The V and J calls and clone size were taken over from that table, and D and trimming were inferred from the DNA. This sample lists 150,000 to 200,000 clones; 87% were detected once. The ten most abundant clones make up 1.4% of the sample.

This sequence was found in a woman aged 25 to 39 in good health and CMV-seronegative. Recombination joined TRBV18 with TRBJ2-7, with 8 bases aligning to TRBD2. Sequencing was done on a sample of PBMCs. This receptor has the CDR3 CASSPGTSSYEQYF. The DNA sequence reads TGTGCCAGCTCACCCGGGACTAGCTCCTACGAGCAGTACTTC. The variable domain in full, with residues beyond the CDR3 obtained from the reference TRBV18 and TRBJ2-7 genes, is NAGVMQNPRHLVRRRGQEARLRCSPMKGHSHVYWYRQLPEEGLKFMVYLQKENIIDESGMPKERFSAEFPKEGPSILRIQQVVRGDSAAYFCASSPGTSSYEQYFGPGTRLTVT.